A single sample gave rise to the 21 T cell receptor beta chains below, sequenced in a study of technical replicates of blood from a handful of donors. Some clones are missing from TCRdb's copy, which holds only in-frame ones; the method was immunoSEQ multiplex PCR. The profile shows about 100,000 clones, almost 96% of them singletons. Input material: T cells isolated from PBMCs. The receptor set was obtained from a human donor in good health.

V usage is TRBV11-2 and J usage is TRBJ1-2, with 8 nucleotides matching TRBD1. From germline, CDR1 is SGHAT and CDR2 FQNNGV. The ends lost 1 base at V and 4 bases at J; junction bases unmatched: 5. The CDR3 length is 15 residues. In DNA form, the CDR3 reads TGTGCCAGCAGCTTAGGAATGGGACAGGCCTATGGCTACACCTTC. Translation: CASSLGMGQAYGYTF.

This chain connects TRBV2 to TRBJ1-5; TRBD1 matches 7 bases. The CDR3 has 15 amino acids. Germline V lookup: CDR1 SNHLY, CDR2 FYNNEI. Trimming removed 4 bases from V and 0 bases from J; junction bases left unmatched: 3. In nucleotides, the CDR3 is TGTGCCAGCAGTGGGGGACAGTTTAGCAATCAGCCCCAGCATTTT. Amino acid sequence: CASSGGQFSNQPQHF. Combining the CDR3 with reference TRBV2 and TRBJ1-5 gives the whole variable domain EPEVTQTPSHQVTQMGQEVILRCVPISNHLYFYWYRQILGQKVEFLVSFYNNEISEKSEIFDDQFSVERPDGSNFTLKIRSTKLEDSAMYFCASSGGQFSNQPQHFGDGTRLSIL.

The chain combines TRBV7-6 with TRBJ1-6; TRBD1 matches at 7 bases. With 4 bases clipped from V and 9 bases from J, the junction kept 3 bases outside the gene matches. The CDR3 is made up of 13 amino acids. Per germline, CDR1 SGHVS and CDR2 FNYEAQ. CDR3 protein: CASSSGQPSPLHF. The CDR3 DNA is TGTGCCAGCAGCTCGGGACAGCCTTCACCCCTCCACTTT.

The chain uses TRBV28 and TRBJ2-7, with D tentatively TRBD1 (6 bases). From germline, CDR1 is MDHEN and CDR2 SYDVKM. V lost 6 bases, J lost 4 bases, and 10 bases lay in between. This CDR3 spans 12 amino acids. CDR3 sequence reads: CASRGDRYEQYF. CDR3 in DNA: TGTGCCAGCAGAGGCGACAGGTACGAGCAGTACTTC.

The CDR3: CTSSQPRLYRERESSYEQYF. CDR3 DNA: TGCACCAGCAGCCAACCGAGACTGTACCGGGAGCGGGAGTCCTCCTACGAGCAGTACTTC. The V call is TRBV1, the J call TRBJ2-7; TRBD2, the table's D call, was not compared with the DNA. TRBV1 is given as a pseudogene. The CDR3 loop spans 20 amino acids.

The chain links TRBV19 to TRBJ2-7; 12 bases are a match to TRBD1. Germline CDR1 and CDR2: LNHDA and SQIVND (reference sequence). The CDR3 is 14 residues long. The V segment lost 8 bases and the J segment 3 bases; nucleotides outside the gene matches: 5. As DNA, the CDR3 is TGTGCCAGTTCCGGGACAGGGGGCTTCTACGAGCAGTACTTC. The encoded protein is CASSGTGGFYEQYF.

This clone was observed a single time. The chain couples TRBV7-9 to TRBJ1-2; D remains unclear. V was trimmed by 0 bases and J by 4 bases, leaving 9 bases between them. The CDR3 covers 14 residues. Per the germline V gene, CDR1 is SEHNR and CDR2 is FQNEAQ (reference sequence). CDR3 residues: CASSLAVGSYGYTF. CDR3 nucleotides: TGTGCCAGCAGCTTAGCGGTAGGGAGCTATGGCTACACCTTC. Variable domain in full (rest from reference TRBV7-9 and TRBJ1-2): DTGVSQNPRHKITKRGQNVTFRCDPISEHNRLYWYRQTLGQGPEFLTYFQNEAQLEKSRLLSDRFSAERPKGSFSTLEIQRTEQGDSAMYLCASSLAVGSYGYTFGSGTRLTVV.

The chain carries TRBV5-5 and TRBJ2-5, with 11 bases identical to TRBD2. This CDR3 comprises 16 residues. The germline V gene encodes CDR1 SGHKS and CDR2 YYEKEE (reference sequence). The J segment lost 1 base and the V segment lost 0 bases, leaving 2 bases of the junction unmatched. Here the CDR3 reads CASSLGGLAGQETQYF. The CDR3 region has the DNA TGTGCCAGCAGCTTGGGAGGACTAGCGGGCCAAGAGACCCAGTACTTC.

The chain carries TRBV19 and TRBJ1-1; perhaps TRBD1 as D (5 bases). V lost 3 bases to trimming and J lost 1 base, with 18 bases between them. This CDR3 has 17 amino acids. CDR1 is LNHDA and CDR2 is SQIVND in the germline V gene (reference sequence). This CDR3 reads CASSIPREGARNTEAFF. CDR3 nucleotide sequence: TGTGCCAGTAGTATTCCGAGAGAAGGGGCTAGGAACACTGAAGCTTTCTTT.

The chain recombines TRBV5-6 with TRBJ2-3; 8 nucleotides agree with TRBD1. CDR1 and CDR2 (germline): SGHDT, YYEEEE. This CDR3 has 14 residues. V lost 4 bases to trimming and J lost 4 bases; unmatched junction nucleotides: 5. The CDR3 loop is CASSPGQGADTQYF. CDR3 nucleotides: TGTGCCAGCAGCCCCGGACAGGGCGCAGATACGCAGTATTTT.

The chain joins TRBV5-4 to TRBJ1-3, with D possibly TRBD1 on 5 matching bases. Per the germline V gene, CDR1 is SGHNT and CDR2 is YYREEE (reference sequence). The CDR3 sequence is 17 residues long. Trimming removed 1 base from V and 1 base from J, with 15 bases in between. The CDR3 here is CASSLKSRDSSGNTIYF. In DNA form, the CDR3 reads TGTGCCAGCAGCTTGAAGTCCCGGGACTCATCTGGAAACACCATATATTTT.

The chain joins TRBV9 to TRBJ2-7, with 8 nucleotides matching TRBD2. Germline assignment: CDR1 SGDLS and CDR2 YYNGEE. The CDR3 sequence is 16 residues long. V gave up 3 bases and J gave up 2 bases; unmatched junction bases: 10. The CDR3 nucleotides read TGTGCCAGCAGCGGAAACCTAGTAGCGGGGACCTACGAGCAGTACTTC. Translated, it gives CASSGNLVAGTYEQYF. Complete variable domain (other parts from reference TRBV9 and TRBJ2-7): DSGVTQTPKHLITATGQRVTLRCSPRSGDLSVYWYQQSLDQGLQFLIQYYNGEERAKGNILERFSAQQFPDLHSELNLSSLELGDSALYFCASSGNLVAGTYEQYFGPGTRLTVT.

This chain uses TRBV7-6 with TRBJ1-2; 7 nucleotides align to TRBD1. V dropped 4 bases and J dropped 6; count of bases not matched to a gene: 14. Germline-derived CDR1 and CDR2 are SGHVS and FNYEAQ. This CDR3 has 16 amino acids. The CDR3 loop reads CASSSAPTGFTNGYTF. The CDR3 nucleotides read TGTGCCAGCAGCTCCGCCCCGACAGGGTTCACGAATGGCTACACCTTC.

The chain carries TRBV10-1 and TRBJ2-1, with 10 bases matching TRBD2. Germline CDR1 WNHNN, CDR2 SYGVQD (reference sequence). J was trimmed by 10 bases and V by 2 bases; bases with no gene match: 5. This CDR3 contains 14 residues. The CDR3: CASSESGRAEEQFF. CDR3 bases: TGCGCCAGCAGTGAGAGCGGGAGGGCTGAAGAGCAGTTCTTC.

This clone was seen once. The rearrangement links TRBV7-9 to TRBJ2-4; D might be TRBD1 (5 bases). Germline-derived CDR1 and CDR2 are SEHNR and FQNEAQ (reference sequence). This CDR3 is 14 amino acids long. Trimming stripped 0 bases from V and 9 bases from J, with 12 bases between. As DNA, the CDR3 is TGTGCCAGCAGCTTAGCGCTTAGTGGGGCCATTCAGTACTTC. It is translated as CASSLALSGAIQYF.

CDR3 nucleotides: TGTGCCAGCCTACACGGGATCACCTACGAGCAGTACTTC. Translating it yields CASLHGITYEQYF. The rearrangement joins TRBV6-5 to TRBJ2-7, with D maybe TRBD2 (5 bases). CDR1 is MNHEY and CDR2 is SVGAGI in the germline V gene. This CDR3 is built from 13 residues. V dropped 8 bases and J dropped 2 bases, with 13 bases sitting between them.

CDR3 region: CASSSRGPEAFF. The CDR3 DNA sequence: TGTGCCAGCAGCTCCCGTGGGCCTGAAGCTTTCTTT. The chain couples TRBV7-9 to TRBJ1-1; no definite D call. This CDR3 region has 12 residues. Trimming cost V 4 bases and J 6 bases, with 9 bases left between them. CDR1 and CDR2 (germline): SEHNR, FQNEAQ (reference sequence).

This rearrangement joins TRBV7-3 to TRBJ2-1, with D perhaps TRBD2 (5 bases). This CDR3 spans 15 amino acids. V was pared by 5 bases and J by 0 bases, with 11 bases between. The V gene's germline CDR1 is SGHTA and CDR2 FQGTGA. Here the CDR3 DNA reads TGTGCCAGCAGCGGACTGGGCGGCTCCTACAATGAGCAGTTCTTC. Amino acids: CASSGLGGSYNEQFF.

The V call is TRBV27, the J call TRBJ1-6; D is unresolved. The CDR3 is 13 amino acids. V gave up 5 bases and J gave up 8 bases, with 10 bases separating them. Germline V gene sequence: CDR1 MNHEY, CDR2 SMNVEV (reference sequence). This chain's CDR3 is CASSLEVYSPLHF. The CDR3 bases are TGTGCCAGCAGTCTCGAGGTATATTCACCCCTCCACTTT.

The genes are TRBV28 and TRBJ1-5; weak D call: TRBD1 (6 bases). The germline gives CDR1 MDHEN, CDR2 SYDVKM. The CDR3 totals 15 residues. V was cut by 6 bases and J by 2 bases, with 14 bases left in between. Here the CDR3 reads CASRPHRDGNQPQHF. CDR3 nucleotides: TGTGCCAGCAGGCCGCACAGGGATGGCAATCAGCCCCAGCATTTT.

The chain links TRBV6-5 to TRBJ1-5; 7 bases match TRBD1. The J segment lost 4 bases and the V segment lost 8 bases, leaving 5 bases of the junction unmatched. The length of the CDR3 is 13 residues. The V gene's germline CDR1 is MNHEY and CDR2 SVGAGI. The chain's CDR3 is CASSPDRNQPQHF. The CDR3 bases are TGTGCCAGCTCCCCGGACAGGAATCAGCCCCAGCATTTT.